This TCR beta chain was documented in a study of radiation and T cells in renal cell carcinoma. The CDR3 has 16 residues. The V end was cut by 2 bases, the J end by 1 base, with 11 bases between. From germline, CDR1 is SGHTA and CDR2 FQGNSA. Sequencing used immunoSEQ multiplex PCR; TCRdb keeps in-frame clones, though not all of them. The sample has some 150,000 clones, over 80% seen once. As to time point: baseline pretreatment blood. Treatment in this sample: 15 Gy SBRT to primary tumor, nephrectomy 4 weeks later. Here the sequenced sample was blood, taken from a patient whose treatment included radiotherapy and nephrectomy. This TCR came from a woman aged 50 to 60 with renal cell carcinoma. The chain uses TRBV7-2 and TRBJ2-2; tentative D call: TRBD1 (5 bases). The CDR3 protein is CASSLQGLRNTGELFF. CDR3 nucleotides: TGTGCCAGCAGCTTACAGGGCCTGAGGAACACCGGGGAGCTGTTTTTT.